The 2 T cell receptor beta chains listed next were all sequenced from one sample in a study of T cell changes during pregnancy in multiple sclerosis. Profiled with immunoSEQ multiplex PCR; TCRdb holds only in-frame clones, not every one. The sample yields approximately 73,000 clones, more than 90% seen once. Sequenced material: CD4+ T cells from peripheral blood mononuclear cells, taken before pregnancy. Source of these receptors: a female donor with multiple sclerosis, enrolled in a pregnancy study.

The genes are TRBV7-9 and TRBJ1-2; maybe TRBD1 (5 bases). The germline V gene has CDR1 SEHNR and CDR2 FQNEAQ (reference sequence). With 2 bases removed from V and 9 bases from J, the gap between germline ends came to 16 bases. This CDR3 comprises 14 residues. CDR3 bases: TGTGCCAGCAGCTTACAGGGTCCCCCCAATCGCTACACCTTC. Protein sequence: CASSLQGPPNRYTF.

The rearrangement uses TRBV19 and TRBJ1-1; unclear D gene. This CDR3 is built from 13 residues. Germline V gene sequence: CDR1 LNHDA, CDR2 SQIVND (reference sequence). Between the trimmed V and J ends, which lost 4 bases and 6 bases, there was a span of 12 bases. The CDR3 nucleotides are TGTGCCAGTAGTAAGTCCGGGGTGCCTGAAGCTTTCTTT. Its protein is CASSKSGVPEAFF.